This entry lists 30 T cell receptor beta chains sequenced from one sample in a study of blood T cell repertoires in COVID-19. Profiling relied on immunoSEQ multiplex PCR, and the TCRdb table lists in-frame clones only, not all of them. The table lists roughly 300,000 clones, approximately 89% of them singletons. Material for sequencing was peripheral blood. These receptors all come from a woman aged 45-65 years who had recovered from COVID-19.

V usage is TRBV5-1 and J usage is TRBJ2-5; D might be TRBD2 (5 bases). Trimming shortened V by 0 bases and J by 5 bases, and 11 bases separated the two germline ends. Germline assignment: CDR1 SGHRS and CDR2 YFSETQ. This CDR3 comprises 14 residues. The CDR3 region is CASSLGIASETQYF. CDR3 nucleotides: TGCGCCAGCAGCTTGGGTATAGCGTCTGAGACCCAGTACTTC.

As DNA, the CDR3 is TGTGCCAGCAGGACAGCGAACACCGGGGAGCTGTTTTTT. Protein: CASRTANTGELFF. This chain uses TRBV6-5 with TRBJ2-2, with a weak D call TRBD1 (5 bases). The CDR3 runs 13 residues. Germline loops: CDR1 MNHEY, CDR2 SVGAGI. V was shortened by 6 bases and J by 0 bases, with 5 bases between the two germline ends.

This chain uses TRBV27 with TRBJ2-5; D might be TRBD2 (5 bases). The germline gives CDR1 MNHEY, CDR2 SMNVEV (reference sequence). The length of the CDR3 is 17 residues. The V end lost 6 bases, the J end lost 2 bases, and 22 bases lay between the germline ends. The CDR3, as DNA: TGTGCCAGCAGCCCGAATACGTACCTCCGGGATCAAGAGACCCAGTACTTC. Encoded protein: CASSPNTYLRDQETQYF.

The V gene is TRBV6-2 or TRBV6-3, the J gene TRBJ2-2; 7 nucleotides align to TRBD2. Germline values: CDR1 MNHEY, CDR2 SVGEGT. This CDR3 comprises 17 residues. The V and J ends lost 5 bases and 2 bases, in that order; junction bases with no gene match: 11. The CDR3, as DNA: TGTGCCAGCAGTAAGGGAACCGGGACTACCAACACCGGGGAGCTGTTTTTT. Translating gives CASSKGTGTTNTGELFF.

The rearrangement links TRBV24-1 to TRBJ2-1; D is perhaps TRBD2 (6 bases). V shed 4 bases and J shed 9 bases, with 12 bases lying between them. CDR1 and CDR2 (germline): KGHDR, SFDVKD. The CDR3 spans 13 residues. DNA of the CDR3: TGTGCCACCAGTGAACCCCAGGGAGGTGAGCAGTTCTTC. It translates to CATSEPQGGEQFF.

This sequence joins TRBV19 and TRBJ2-4; 12 nucleotides agree with TRBD1. V lost 4 bases and J lost 6; bases outside the gene matches: 7. The CDR3 is made up of 16 amino acids. Looked up from germline, CDR1 is LNHDA and CDR2 is SQIVND (reference sequence). CDR3 sequence reads: CASSTGTGGRRNIQYF. The CDR3, as DNA: TGTGCCAGTAGTACCGGGACAGGGGGCCGCAGAAACATTCAGTACTTC.

This clone was counted once. The rearrangement links TRBV7-2 to TRBJ2-2, with 10 bases lining up with TRBD2. CDR3 length equals 17 residues. The ends lost 6 bases at V and 1 base at J; junction bases unmatched: 8. Germline CDR1 reads SGHTA; CDR2 reads FQGNSA. This CDR3 is CASSTVASGGNTGELFF. In DNA, the CDR3 is TGTGCCAGCAGTACCGTCGCTAGCGGGGGGAACACCGGGGAGCTGTTTTTT.

The J gene is TRBJ2-1, the V gene TRBV4-2; 11 nucleotides align to TRBD2. Germline CDR1 reads LGHNA; CDR2 reads YNFKEQ. Losses at the gene ends were 6 bases for V and 1 base for J; bases not matched to a gene: 2. This CDR3 region has 15 residues. CDR3 amino acids: CASSRTSGSYNEQFF. CDR3 sequence (DNA): TGTGCCAGCAGTCGGACTAGCGGGTCCTACAATGAGCAGTTCTTC.

The V gene is TRBV24-1, the J gene TRBJ1-1; weak D call: TRBD1 (5 bases). V was cut by 3 bases and J by 2 bases, with 9 bases left in between. From germline, CDR1 is KGHDR and CDR2 SFDVKD. The CDR3 loop spans 14 amino acids. This CDR3 is CATSDGGANTEAFF. The CDR3 DNA is TGTGCCACCAGTGATGGCGGGGCAAACACTGAAGCTTTCTTT.

This clone came up many times. The V and J genes are TRBV5-1 and TRBJ2-1, with D possibly matching TRBD2 (5 bases). Germline V gene sequence: CDR1 SGHRS, CDR2 YFSETQ. The CDR3 contains 13 residues. The V and J ends lost 3 bases and 6 bases respectively, with 10 bases between them. The CDR3 DNA reads as TGCGCCAGCAGCTCGGGAAATACCAATGAGCAGTTCTTC. Its translation: CASSSGNTNEQFF.

CDR3 sequence reads: CAISEGQGAPYEQYF. DNA of the CDR3: TGTGCCATCAGTGAAGGACAGGGGGCCCCCTACGAGCAGTACTTC. This chain links TRBV10-3 with TRBJ2-7; 11 nucleotides match TRBD1. This CDR3 spans 15 amino acids. Per germline, CDR1 ENHRY and CDR2 SYGVKD. Losses at the gene ends were 3 bases for V and 2 bases for J; bases not matched to a gene: 3.

The chain recombines TRBV30 with TRBJ1-5; possible D gene TRBD1, 5 bases. The CDR3 is 14 amino acids. Germline CDR1 GTSNPN, CDR2 SVGIG (reference sequence). Trimming took 3 bases from V and 5 from J, leaving 14 bases between them. The CDR3 nucleotides read TGTGCCTGGAGGGGTCCAAGCAGGGATCAGCCCCAGCATTTT. Translation: CAWRGPSRDQPQHF.

The chain uses TRBV24-1 and TRBJ2-2, with 7 positions matching TRBD1. CDR3 size: 17 residues. Losses at the gene ends were 2 bases for V and 6 bases for J; bases not matched to a gene: 11. Germline CDR1 and CDR2: KGHDR and SFDVKD. In nucleotides, the CDR3 is TGTGCCACCAGTGATTGGTGGACAGGAGATTCGTCCGGGGAGCTGTTTTTT. It codes for CATSDWWTGDSSGELFF.

This sequence joins TRBV3-1 (or the pseudogene TRBV3-2) and TRBJ1-5; 7 bases fit TRBD1. Germline loops: CDR1 LGHDT, CDR2 YNNKEL (reference sequence). V lost 4 bases, J lost 4 bases, and 1 base stayed unmatched. The CDR3 loop spans 13 amino acids. In nucleotides, the CDR3 is TGTGCCAGCAGCCTACAGGGGAATCAGCCCCAGCATTTT. Its translation: CASSLQGNQPQHF.

V and J are TRBV29-1 and TRBJ2-2; D possibly corresponds to TRBD2 (6 bases). The CDR3 loop spans 13 amino acids. With 6 bases removed from V and 6 bases from J, the gap between germline ends came to 14 bases. The germline V gene encodes CDR1 SQVTM and CDR2 ANQGSEA. CDR3 DNA sequence: TGCAGCGTGGATCCCGGAGGGGCCGGGGAGCTGTTTTTT. It specifies CSVDPGGAGELFF.

This clone was observed a single time. DNA of the CDR3: TGTGCCAGCAGCCAAGCTCTACAGGGGTACGAGCAGTACTTC. Its protein is CASSQALQGYEQYF. The rearrangement links TRBV14 to TRBJ2-7, with 7 bases that match TRBD1. In germline, CDR1 is SGHDN, CDR2 FVKESK. This CDR3 is built from 14 residues. The V and J ends lost 1 base and 4 bases, in that order; junction bases with no gene match: 4.

V and J are TRBV6-1 and TRBJ2-5; D ambiguous. Trimming cost V 2 bases and J 1 base, with 11 bases left between them. Germline values: CDR1 MNHNS, CDR2 SASEGT. The CDR3 length is 15 residues. The CDR3 reads CASSELSYGQETQYF. Here the CDR3 DNA reads TGTGCCAGCAGTGAATTGAGCTACGGCCAAGAGACCCAGTACTTC.

The chain carries TRBV30 and TRBJ2-7; TRBD2 matches 12 bases. V trimming: 7 bases; J trimming: 6 bases; junction bases outside the gene matches: 4. CDR1 GTSNPN and CDR2 SVGIG come from the germline V gene (reference sequence). The CDR3 has 12 residues. DNA of the CDR3: TGTGCCTTAAGACTAGCGGGAGTCGAGCAGTACTTC. Its protein is CALRLAGVEQYF.

The chain combines TRBV6-1 with TRBJ1-1; TRBD1 might be the D (5 bases). There are 15 residues in the CDR3. V was cut by 1 base and J by 5 bases, with 14 bases left in between. Germline V gene data show CDR1 as MNHNS and CDR2 as SASEGT. The CDR3 DNA follows: TGTGCCAGCAGTGAAGGTCAGGGCGTTATGACTGAAGCTTTCTTT. Amino acids: CASSEGQGVMTEAFF.

The table lists this clone with a few counts. The chain is built from TRBV19 and TRBJ1-6; 7 bases are shared with TRBD1. From germline, CDR1 is LNHDA and CDR2 SQIVND (reference sequence). J was trimmed by 5 bases and V by 10 bases; bases with no gene match: 5. CDR3 length: 13 amino acids. CDR3 bases: TGTGCCACCTCGGACAGGAATAATTCACCCCTCCACTTT. Translated, it gives CATSDRNNSPLHF.

The chain employs TRBV7-9 and TRBJ1-5; D call uncertain. Trimming cost V 2 bases and J 9 bases, with 11 bases left between them. Germline lookup yields CDR1 SEHNR and CDR2 FQNEAQ (reference sequence). The CDR3 runs 13 residues. The CDR3 loop is CASSLSSIGPQHF. CDR3 nucleotides: TGTGCCAGCAGCTTATCATCTATTGGGCCCCAGCATTTT.

The chain couples TRBV7-3 to TRBJ2-3, with 7 bases aligning to TRBD2. This CDR3 is 14 amino acids long. Germline V gives CDR1 SGHTA, CDR2 FQGTGA. Trimming removed 6 bases from V and 7 bases from J; junction bases left unmatched: 10. CDR3 coding DNA: TGTGCCAGCAGTCCGACGGGGGGTCCGAATACGCAGTATTTT. Its protein is CASSPTGGPNTQYF.

V gene TRBV28 combines with J gene TRBJ2-1; 8 nucleotides line up with TRBD1. V gave up 10 bases and J gave up 4 bases; unmatched junction bases: 6. Per germline, CDR1 MDHEN and CDR2 SYDVKM. The CDR3 contains 13 residues. Here the CDR3 reads CATGDRGYNEQFF. As DNA, the CDR3 is TGTGCCACCGGCGACAGGGGATACAATGAGCAGTTCTTC. Complete variable domain (other parts from reference TRBV28 and TRBJ2-1): DVKVTQSSRYLVKRTGEKVFLECVQDMDHENMFWYRQDPGLGLRLIYFSYDVKMKEKGDIPEGYSVSREKKERFSLILESASTNQTSMYLCATGDRGYNEQFFGPGTRLTVL.

The chain couples TRBV4-1 to TRBJ2-4, with D tentatively TRBD2 (6 bases). CDR3 length: 15 amino acids. Germline V CDR1 and CDR2: MGHRA, YSYEKL. With 2 bases removed from V and 0 bases from J, the gap between germline ends came to 8 bases. CDR3 in DNA: TGCGCCAGCAGCCAATTGGGACTAGCCAAAAACATTCAGTACTTC. This sequence encodes CASSQLGLAKNIQYF.

CDR3 region: CATSDFETGGFNEQFF. The CDR3 DNA is TGTGCCACCAGTGATTTCGAGACAGGGGGATTTAATGAGCAGTTCTTC. The gene calls are TRBV24-1 and TRBJ2-1; 9 bases are a match to TRBD1. The CDR3 totals 16 residues. With 1 base clipped from V and 7 bases from J, the junction kept 7 bases outside the gene matches. The V gene's germline CDR1 is KGHDR and CDR2 SFDVKD.

V gene TRBV7-2 combines with J gene TRBJ1-4; 7 bases are a match to TRBD1. The CDR3 is made up of 15 amino acids. Unmatched junction bases numbered 5, after V lost 2 bases and J lost 5 bases. Germline V lookup: CDR1 SGHTA, CDR2 FQGNSA. The CDR3 spells CASSLNPGGNEKLFF. Written as DNA, the CDR3 is TGTGCCAGCAGCTTAAATCCAGGGGGGAATGAAAAACTGTTTTTT.

J is TRBJ1-6 and V is TRBV5-3; 7 nucleotides match TRBD1. TRBV5-3 counts as an open reading frame of uncertain function. The trim removed 3 bases at V and 9 bases at J, leaving 9 bases unmatched. This CDR3 spans 15 amino acids. The CDR3 reads CARSCMTGPASPLHF. CDR3 nucleotide sequence: TGTGCCAGAAGCTGCATGACAGGGCCCGCTTCACCCCTCCACTTT.

The V call is TRBV5-1, the J call TRBJ1-1; 8 bases are a match to TRBD1. Germline V gene data show CDR1 as SGHRS and CDR2 as YFSETQ. The CDR3 sequence is 14 residues long. V was clipped by 0 bases and J by 4 bases; unmatched bases: 2. The CDR3 is CASSLGGQVTEAFF. The CDR3 DNA sequence: TGCGCCAGCAGCTTGGGGGGACAGGTCACTGAAGCTTTCTTT.

V is TRBV29-1 and J is TRBJ2-5; TRBD1 matches 8 bases. Trimming at V came to 7 bases and at J to 5 bases, leaving 6 bases not matched to a gene. CDR1 and CDR2 from the germline V gene are SQVTM and ANQGSEA. CDR3 length: 12 residues. CDR3 DNA sequence: TGCAGCGGGACAGGGAGTACGGAGACCCAGTACTTC. Amino acid sequence: CSGTGSTETQYF.

The chain couples TRBV10-3 to TRBJ2-7, with TRBD2 matching over 8 bases. Germline loops: CDR1 ENHRY, CDR2 SYGVKD. The V gene end was trimmed by 4 bases and the J gene end by 3 bases; junction bases not matched to a gene: 2. This CDR3 is 13 amino acids long. The CDR3 spells CAISAAGGYEQYF. DNA of the CDR3: TGTGCCATCAGTGCGGCGGGGGGCTACGAGCAGTACTTC.